The present entry profiles one T cell receptor (beta chain) with its context. Its antigen remains unidentified. No base qualities exist here, and no much larger clone lies one base off it. The cohort comprised fewer than 700 healthy bone marrow donors. Cohort members were all nominally healthy when sampled, although unrecorded immune exposures were likely present. The donor tested CMV seropositive, placing the donor among the roughly 300 seropositive members of the cohort. Each donor provided a peripheral blood sample, and peripheral blood mononuclear cells were used for TCR beta sequencing. Genomic DNA was extracted from the blood cell samples with the Qiagen DNeasy Blood Extraction Kit. The germline V gene specifies SGHDT as CDR1 and YYEEEE as CDR2. From its cysteine to its phenylalanine, the CDR3 spans 16 amino acids. The only DNA kept is the CDR3, 48 bases in frame from the first base. Receptor libraries were prepared by the immunoSEQ multiplex PCR assay. For the multiplex PCR, a mixture combining 60 forward primers for TCR Vbeta segments and 13 reverse primers for TCR Jbeta segments was used. A multiplex PCR assay on genomic DNA amplified the CDR3 region of rearranged TCR beta genes. The Illumina HiSeq System was used to sequence the amplified TCR beta libraries as 87-base-pair reads. The source study handled its data this way. A later analysis counted around 72 million unique TCR beta chains across the 666 repertoires, and some 11 million of these chains were shared by at least two donors. A nearest-neighbor algorithm error-corrected the raw reads and collapsed the reads into unique sequences, merging closely related sequences to remove PCR and sequencing errors. Alignment of CDR3 sequences to IMGT reference sequences was used to assign V, D and J gene segments. Each retained sequence needed at least a six-nucleotide match to both a V gene segment and a J gene segment. Rearrangements were classified as productive when the CDR3 lacked stop codons and remained in frame with V and J, and all other rearrangements were classified as non-productive. CDR3 was defined by IMGT convention, running from the second conserved V-encoded cysteine to the conserved J-encoded phenylalanine. The earlier analysis of some 550 of the donors excluded any sequence lacking an unambiguous match to a single V gene segment. An earlier analysis of about 590 of the donors classified V segments as functional when productive rearrangements were above 56.7% and as segregating when the standard deviation between donors was above 5%. To diagnose cytomegalovirus status from the catalog of TCR beta chain sequences, a statistical classification framework was built. V and J gene assignment, in a later analysis, came from comparing TCR nucleotide sequences with IMGT/GENE-DB human TR gene sequences. Using the TCRdist pipeline, a later analysis assigned CDR3 sequences along with most-parsimonious VDJ recombination scenarios. A later analysis defined each TCR beta chain by its CDR3 amino acid sequence plus V-gene family, and excluded reads lacking a unique V-gene family. To address suspected cross-contamination and a sequencing artifact, a later analysis removed around 600 highly shared, low-generation-probability nucleotide sequences. In a later analysis, a clonal expansion index was calculated for each public chain from normalized within-repertoire ranks of inferred template counts. In a later analysis, generation probabilities were computed with a VDJ recombination model fitted to out-of-frame rearrangements, and the resulting probabilities were checked against IGoR. Hypergeometric tests were used in a later analysis to score TCR-TCR, TCR-HLA and TCR-CMV co-occurrence, with a repertoire-size bias correction applied to the TCR pairs. False discovery rates were estimated in a later analysis by permuting HLA or CMV assignments 20 times. In a later analysis, co-occurring TCRs were grouped using DBSCAN, with TCRdist sequence similarity added in when clustering inside HLA-allele-positive subsets. Repertoires with fewer than 30,000 or more than 120,000 public chains, plus five repertoires with anomalous nucleotide sharing, were excluded from co-occurrence clustering. TCRdb mirrors the immuneACCESS table, restricted to in-frame sequences. Some clones are absent from its copies; in checked studies, under half trace to an unresolved V gene, and the reason for the others is unknown. Clone size and the V and J calls come from that table; the DNA yielded D and trimming. This sample has approximately 140,000 clones in its table, and around four fifths of those were observed once. 1% to 1.5% of the sample comes from the top ten.

These data are taken from a study of cytomegalovirus exposure and HLA in healthy donors (dated 2017 in TCRdb). Context from the whole study: According to an earlier analysis of a few hundred of the donors, 150 million to 200 million T cells yielded some 110 million unique TCR beta sequences and around 280 Gb of sequence data. About 280 gigabases of sequencing data and 91 million or so unique TCR sequences made up an early release that covered approximately 650 HLA-typed donors. Among the approximately 400 genotyped donors, roughly 80% belonged to the genetic ancestry cluster associated with self-reported Caucasian donors. The study was designed to test whether signatures of past pathogen exposure could be identified by cataloging public T cell receptors. Using immunosequencing, the study profiled T cell repertoires from some 670 subjects and related those repertoires to cytomegalovirus serostatus. In addition to the first cohort of 666 subjects, a separate validation cohort of 120 different subjects was used. To predict cytomegalovirus infection status, the study combined high-throughput TCR immunosequencing, statistical association of individual TCRs with disease status, and machine learning. A later analysis re-examined previously published TCR beta repertoires from hundreds of donors and added high-resolution HLA genotyping to investigate patterns of TCR occurrence. Rather than drawing on any new phenotypic data, the later analysis identified candidate immune exposures from TCR beta sequences and the way those sequences occurred across donors. In an earlier analysis of 587 of the donors, high-throughput TCR beta sequencing was used to judge whether each TCR beta V gene segment behaved as functional or pseudogenic. Donor age, sex, ethnicity and CMV serostatus were compiled alongside the repertoire data. A later genetic analysis used genome-wide SNP genotypes for 398 of the 666 donors, treating that subset as a discovery cohort. All discovery cohort repertoires had been generated on a single sequencing platform. HLA typing included class I and class II loci at four-digit resolution. Typing coverage differed by locus: A, B, C, DRB1 and DQB1 were typed in about 620-640 donors, DQA1 in 522, DPA1 in nearly 610, and DPB1 in 472. About 5 DR-DQ haplotypes were handled as single units for association and clustering, since linkage in the cohort was strong. On average, about 200,000 unique TCR beta nucleotide sequences were sequenced per donor among a few hundred genotyped donors of the cohort, with roughly 20% of those sequences being non-productive.

The research as a whole found: Roughly uniform sequencing depth across donors was assumed in presence/absence analyses, although this assumption may not hold. About 15 rarely observed V segments, including chromosome 9 orphons, were excluded from the earlier analysis of 550 to 700 of the donors because counts were too low. Linkage disequilibrium might explain the correlated functional status among segregating V segments, but an unknown experimental factor could not be ruled out. Broadly in line with IMGT annotations, most TCR beta V segments showed up in productive rearrangements about 87% or about 30% of the time in an earlier analysis of 587 of the donors. Most TCR sequences were seen in very few donors, while some public TCRs were found in many individuals. The classifier was reported to diagnose cytomegalovirus status with high specificity and sensitivity in both the original and validation cohorts. In a later analysis, HLA-associated TCR beta chains showed more clonal expansion and lower generation probabilities than non-associated chains that were equally common. In a later analysis, TCR association rates were found to vary across HLA loci, with the most associated TCRs seen for DRB1 alleles and the fewest for HLA-C alleles. CMV serostatus was the only immune exposure information available for the cohort. HLA typing was unavailable for some donors at each locus, so association tests used only the typed subset. When HLA alleles, especially DR and DQ, strongly co-occurred, attributing TCR associations to individual alleles was difficult. Most CMV-associated TCR beta chains appeared to be HLA-restricted in a later analysis, and the HLA associations seemed to be driven largely by CMV exposure. It was suggested by the authors that the approach could potentially be generalized to other disease states and immunological phenotypes. A further reported finding was that TCR beta sequences accurately predicted the HLA-A and HLA-B alleles for most subjects in the first cohort. According to a later analysis, parvovirus B19, influenza, CMV and Epstein-Barr virus appeared linked to several top co-occurrence clusters. The sequencing pipeline was judged likely to have produced a cluster of highly shared sequence variants as a technical artifact. The study listed 164 TCR beta chains as associated with cytomegalovirus. In a later genetic analysis, a missense DCLRE1C variant was associated with V-gene and J-gene trimming of TCR beta chains, and the association was replicated in an independent cohort. Compared with the approximately 720-donor mean, donors in an Asian-associated ancestry cluster had fewer N-insertions in productive TCRs, according to a later genetic analysis. Some IMGT-functional V segments, including TRBV6-2 and TRBV6-3, could not be distinguished by the 87-base-pair reads and were therefore excluded. This cohort had only TCR beta chains sequenced, and the lack of alpha or paired-chain data limited which features could be detected. In vitro tests confirmed that a few of the cytomegalovirus-associated TCR beta chains recognize cytomegalovirus antigens. Specific HLA alleles were associated with some 15,000 TCR beta sequences at a false discovery rate of 0.05 in a later analysis.

The sequence came from a male donor in good health and CMV-seropositive. The chain is made from TRBV5-6 and TRBJ2-5; no D gene can be assigned with confidence. Near its end, the DNA agrees better with TRBJ2-7, so the J call may be wrong. The sample consisted of PBMCs. The CDR3 amino acid sequence is: CASSLSTITLMNEQYF. The DNA reads TGTGCCAGCAGTTTGAGCACGATTACCCTCATGAACGAGCAGTACTTC.